This T cell receptor beta chain originates from a study of somatic reversion in DOCK8 deficiency (TCRdb year 2020). Describing the broader study: The study compared the T cell receptor beta repertoires of three groups: DOCK8-deficient patients, DOCK8-revertant patients and healthy volunteers. The DOCK8-deficient patients included in the study had already been reported in previous work. The study investigated how somatic reversion of pathogenic DOCK8 variants alters lymphocyte differentiation and function in DOCK8 deficiency. What the authors observed across the whole study: The methods did not state, for each individual sample, whether the source material was whole blood or PBMCs.

This clonotype is labeled medium-sized (0.01 to 0.1%). The target of this receptor is not known. No much larger clonotype is one base removed from it; base qualities were not supplied. The library was generated by multiplex PCR. TRB libraries were made by one-step amplicon PCR using EuroClonality-NGS primers on 90 to 100 ng genomic DNA. Sequencing of TRB amplicons was performed on Illumina MiSeq instruments using 2 x 250 bp version 2 chemistry. In the authors' own workflow: Primary TRB sequence analysis and V(D)J annotation were performed with IMGT/HighV-QUEST. Once nonfunctional clones had been removed and the data downsampled for comparisons between samples, VDJtools was used to evaluate repertoire diversity and composition. TCRdb handled the public reads itself, with Q25 trimming in fastp and clone calling in MiXCR, and kept productive beta chains. Identical CDR3 proteins give one entry, which carries the most common genes and DNA. The V and J calls, along with clone size, are taken from TCRdb and not from the paper's own processing. Counted in this sample were about 1,400 distinct CDR3 sequences; approximately 20% of them appeared once. The top ten hold 77% of the sample.

CDR1 and CDR2 are read off the germline V gene (reference sequence) as LGHDT and YNNKEL. The germline ends are 11 bases apart after V is trimmed by 4 bases and J by 8 bases. The CDR3 covers 13 residues, taking in both the cysteine and the phenylalanine. Only the CDR3 DNA stays, 39 bases, in frame from base 1. Genomic DNA for TCR repertoire analysis was extracted from either whole blood samples or PBMCs. Samples were obtained from three DOCK8-revertant patients, with some of these patients sampled at multiple time points. This TCR was sampled from a human donor with DOCK8 deficiency. The V and J segments used are TRBV3-1 and TRBJ1-4; a tentative D match to TRBD1 spans 5 bases. Sequencing was done on a sample of blood. Interpreted using the paper, the cell subset or site label stands for: DOCK8-deficient patient with somatic reversion. CDR3 protein: CASSLGTVEKLFF. The DNA sequence reads TGTGCCAGCAGCCTTGGGACGGTCGAAAAACTGTTTTTT.